This T cell receptor (beta chain) was sequenced for a study of T cell clonality in common variable immunodeficiency. Data came from immunoSEQ multiplex PCR; TCRdb stores just in-frame clones and leaves some out. Recorded here are more than 35,000 clones, none singletons. Points from the study as a whole: TCRbeta clonality was increased in CVID versus healthy controls. Compared with controls, CVID subjects had fewer shared TCRbeta clones.

Germline assignment: CDR1 SEHNR and CDR2 FQNEAQ (reference sequence). The CDR3 is 14 amino acids. V was pared by 5 bases and J by 3 bases, with 1 base of the junction left unmatched. This clone was counted between two and nine times. The antigen remains undetermined. The read halts 3 residues ahead of the CDR3 end, with the missing end drawn from the germline J gene. The TCR was taken from a person aged 18 to 69 in good health. Source material: peripheral blood mononuclear cells. V usage is TRBV7-9 and J usage is TRBJ1-4; 9 nucleotides agree with TRBD1. The CDR3 bases that were read are TGTGCCAGCAGCCGACAGGGGGCTAATGAAAAA. This translates into CASSRQGANEK. The entire CDR3 sequence reads CASSRQGANEKLFF.